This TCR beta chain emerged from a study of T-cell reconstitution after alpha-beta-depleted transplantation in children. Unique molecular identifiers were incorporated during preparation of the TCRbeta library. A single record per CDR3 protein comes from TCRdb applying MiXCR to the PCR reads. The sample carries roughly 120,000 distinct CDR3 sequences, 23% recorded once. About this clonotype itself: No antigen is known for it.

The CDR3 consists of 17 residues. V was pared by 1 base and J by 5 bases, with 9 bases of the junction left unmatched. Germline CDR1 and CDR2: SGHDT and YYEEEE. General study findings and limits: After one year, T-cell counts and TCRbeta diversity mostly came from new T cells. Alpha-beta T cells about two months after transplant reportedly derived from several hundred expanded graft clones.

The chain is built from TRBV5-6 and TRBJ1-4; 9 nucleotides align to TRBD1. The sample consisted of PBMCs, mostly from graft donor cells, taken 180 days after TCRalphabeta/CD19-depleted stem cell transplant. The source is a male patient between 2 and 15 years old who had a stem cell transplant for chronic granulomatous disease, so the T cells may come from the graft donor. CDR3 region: CASSLSTVGQGNEKLFF. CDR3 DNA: TGTGCCAGCAGCTTGTCTACCGTCGGACAGGGGAATGAAAAACTGTTTTTT.